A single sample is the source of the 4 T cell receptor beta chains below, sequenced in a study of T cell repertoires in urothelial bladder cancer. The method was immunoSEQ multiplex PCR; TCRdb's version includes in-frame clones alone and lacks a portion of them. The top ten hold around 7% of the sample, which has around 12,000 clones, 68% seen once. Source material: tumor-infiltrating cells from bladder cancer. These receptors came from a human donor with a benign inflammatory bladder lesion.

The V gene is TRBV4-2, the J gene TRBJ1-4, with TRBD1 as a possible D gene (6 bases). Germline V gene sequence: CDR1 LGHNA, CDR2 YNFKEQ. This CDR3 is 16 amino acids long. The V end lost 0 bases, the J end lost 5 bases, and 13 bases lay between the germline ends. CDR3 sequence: CASSQDFRGVNEKLFF. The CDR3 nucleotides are TGTGCCAGCAGCCAAGATTTCAGGGGCGTGAATGAAAAACTGTTTTTT.

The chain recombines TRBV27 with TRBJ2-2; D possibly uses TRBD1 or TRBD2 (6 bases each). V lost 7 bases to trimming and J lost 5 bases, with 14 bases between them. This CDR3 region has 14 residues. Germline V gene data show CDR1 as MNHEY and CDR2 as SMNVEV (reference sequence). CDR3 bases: TGTGCCAGCAATTTCGGGGGCGGGACCGGGGAGCTGTTTTTT. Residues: CASNFGGGTGELFF.

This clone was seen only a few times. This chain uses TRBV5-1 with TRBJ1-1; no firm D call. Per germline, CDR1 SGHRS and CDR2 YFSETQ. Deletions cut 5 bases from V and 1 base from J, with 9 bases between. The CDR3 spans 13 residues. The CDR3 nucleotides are TGCGCCAGCAGTGTGGCAGGGAACACTGAAGCTTTCTTT. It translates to CASSVAGNTEAFF.

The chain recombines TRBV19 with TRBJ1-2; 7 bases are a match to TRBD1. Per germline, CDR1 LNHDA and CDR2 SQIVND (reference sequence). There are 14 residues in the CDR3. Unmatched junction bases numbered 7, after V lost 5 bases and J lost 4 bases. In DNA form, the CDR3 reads TGTGCCAGTAGTGCAACAGGGGAAGTCTATGGCTACACCTTC. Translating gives CASSATGEVYGYTF.